This T cell receptor (beta chain) was retrieved from a study of vaccination and CD4 T cells after COVID-19. The treatment was: roughly 11-day PBMC culture with coronavirus spike peptide pools or control peptides (ViraFEST assay). Germline V gene sequence: CDR1 SNHLY, CDR2 FYNNEI. The CDR3 runs 12 residues. Trimming took off 4 bases at V and 9 bases at J, with 13 bases between the two ends. As to this clonotype: Its antigen is still unknown.

With the Oncomine TCR Beta short-read assay, DNA from cultured CD4+ T cells was sequenced. TCRdb re-analysed the PCR reads in MiXCR, keeping a single row per CDR3 protein. The repertoire includes about 16,000 distinct CDR3 sequences, less than 60% of them detected once, and around 8.9% sits in the top ten. The sequenced sample was CD4+ T cells from blood, cultured in vitro. The TCR sequence derives from a human donor who had recovered from COVID-19. The chain employs TRBV2 and TRBJ2-7; D ambiguous. The CDR3 spells CASSVLLTGQYF. The CDR3, as DNA: TGTGCCAGCAGTGTACTTTTAACGGGGCAGTACTTC.